This entry lists 18 T cell receptor beta chains sequenced from one sample in a study of T cell repertoires in cytomegalovirus infection. What these receptors recognize is not known. TCRdb reanalysed the reads using MiXCR and keeps one entry per CDR3 protein. The sample includes 75,000 to 95,000 distinct CDR3 sequences, approximately 45% seen only once; the top ten take just over 90%. The specimen was CD8+ T cells from cultured PBMCs, collected from culture after CMV antigen stimulation. The source of these receptors is a human donor in good health (CMV status not recorded). Some clones in this sample may be carry-over from other donors' samples.

V gene TRBV27 combines with J gene TRBJ2-7; 8 bases match TRBD1. Looked up from germline, CDR1 is MNHEY and CDR2 is SMNVEV (reference sequence). The CDR3 runs 14 residues. The ends lost 4 bases at V and 3 bases at J; junction bases unmatched: 5. CDR3 amino acids: CASSSPTGVYEQYF. The CDR3 DNA sequence: TGTGCCAGCAGTTCACCGACAGGGGTCTACGAGCAGTACTTC.

This chain connects TRBV4-3 to TRBJ2-2; no clear D. In germline, CDR1 is LGHNA, CDR2 YSLEER. V was cut by 3 bases and J by 5 bases, with 7 bases left in between. The CDR3 has 13 residues. This chain's CDR3 is CASSHPITGELFF. Written as DNA, the CDR3 is TGCGCCAGCAGCCACCCAATAACCGGGGAGCTGTTTTTT.

V usage is TRBV10-3 and J usage is TRBJ2-3; TRBD1 matches 8 bases. The length of the CDR3 is 15 residues. V gave up 4 bases and J gave up 1 base; unmatched junction bases: 4. Germline values: CDR1 ENHRY, CDR2 SYGVKD. The CDR3 nucleotides are TGTGCCATCAGTGGTAAGGACAGGGGCACAGATACGCAGTATTTT. Translated: CAISGKDRGTDTQYF.

V is TRBV19 and J is TRBJ2-5, with 8 bases fitting TRBD1. The germline gives CDR1 LNHDA, CDR2 SQIVND (reference sequence). The CDR3 length is 15 residues. After removal of 4 bases from V and 5 bases from J, the junction contained 9 bases not matched to a gene. CDR3 sequence reads: CASSTGQAPGETQYF. As DNA, the CDR3 is TGTGCCAGTAGTACGGGACAGGCGCCGGGGGAGACCCAGTACTTC.

The V gene is TRBV4-2, the J gene TRBJ2-6; 9 bases line up with TRBD2. Germline V gene sequence: CDR1 LGHNA, CDR2 YNFKEQ. Germline trimming cut 3 bases from V and 0 bases from J; bases unmatched to any gene: 9. There are 19 residues in the CDR3. Here the CDR3 reads CASSHLLGGGDSGANVLTF. The CDR3 DNA reads TGTGCCAGCAGCCACCTCCTCGGCGGGGGGGACTCTGGGGCCAACGTCCTGACTTTC.

The rearrangement links TRBV5-6 to TRBJ2-1, with 11 nucleotides matching TRBD2. The CDR3 contains 17 residues. Germline trimming cut 0 bases from V and 4 bases from J; bases unmatched to any gene: 6. Germline values: CDR1 SGHDT, CDR2 YYEEEE. The CDR3, as DNA: TGTGCCAGCAGCTTGGGGGTAGCGGGGGGGCTTTACAATGAGCAGTTCTTC. It is translated as CASSLGVAGGLYNEQFF.

V and J are TRBV4-1 and TRBJ2-1; 8 nucleotides agree with TRBD2. The CDR3 covers 19 residues. Losses at the gene ends were 0 bases for V and 4 bases for J; bases not matched to a gene: 14. Per germline, CDR1 MGHRA and CDR2 YSYEKL. CDR3 DNA: TGCGCCAGCAGCCAAGAGGTTGATATAGCGGGACCTCAATACAATGAGCAGTTCTTC. Its protein is CASSQEVDIAGPQYNEQFF.

This rearrangement joins TRBV6-1 to TRBJ2-4; D ambiguous. V gave up 10 bases and J gave up 0 bases, with 10 bases separating them. In germline, CDR1 is MNHNS, CDR2 SASEGT. The CDR3 has 13 residues. The CDR3 coding sequence is TGTGCCACGAAGACCGTAGCCAAAAACATTCAGTACTTC. Amino acids: CATKTVAKNIQYF.

The chain recombines TRBV12-3 or TRBV12-4 with TRBJ2-5, with a tentative D call TRBD2 (5 bases). The CDR3 consists of 15 residues. The germline V and J ends were trimmed by 2 bases and 6 bases, with 16 bases remaining between them. The CDR3 protein is CASSLKAPGKKTQYF. CDR3 DNA: TGTGCCAGCAGTTTAAAGGCCCCGGGGAAAAAGACCCAGTACTTC.

This clonotype was seen a handful of times. V and J are TRBV7-3 and TRBJ2-3; TRBD1 matches at 9 bases. Per the germline V gene, CDR1 is SGHTA and CDR2 is FQGTGA. The CDR3 is made up of 15 amino acids. V dropped 5 bases and J dropped 1; count of bases not matched to a gene: 4. For the CDR3, the DNA is TGTGCCAGCAGCCGGACAGGGGCCGGCACAGATACGCAGTATTTT. The encoded protein is CASSRTGAGTDTQYF.

This clonotype has just a few counts. This rearrangement joins TRBV11-2 to TRBJ2-1, with 12 bases fitting TRBD2. The CDR3 loop spans 16 amino acids. Germline V gives CDR1 SGHAT, CDR2 FQNNGV. The trim removed 5 bases at V and 8 bases at J, leaving 10 bases unmatched. The CDR3 here is CASSPRLAGVGDEQFF. In DNA, the CDR3 is TGTGCCAGCAGCCCTCGACTAGCGGGAGTTGGTGATGAGCAGTTCTTC.

There are a few counts of this clonotype. The chain uses TRBV28 and TRBJ1-1; D not resolved. This CDR3 has 15 residues. The V end lost 0 bases, the J end lost 1 base, and 9 bases lay between the germline ends. Germline assignment: CDR1 MDHEN and CDR2 SYDVKM. CDR3 region: CASSLWRGGNTEAFF. Written as DNA, the CDR3 is TGTGCCAGCAGTTTATGGCGTGGTGGGAACACTGAAGCTTTCTTT.

This clonotype was counted a few times. The chain recombines TRBV12-3 or TRBV12-4 with TRBJ1-1; 7 positions match TRBD1. The CDR3 has 15 residues. V lost 3 bases and J lost 1; bases outside the gene matches: 5. The CDR3 loop reads CASSFTGEANTEAFF. The CDR3 nucleotides read TGTGCCAGCAGTTTCACAGGGGAGGCGAACACTGAAGCTTTCTTT.

This clonotype has only a few counts. The V gene is TRBV28, the J gene TRBJ2-7, with D tentatively TRBD1 (6 bases). There are 14 residues in the CDR3. The V gene lost 9 bases and the J gene lost 2 bases, with 17 bases spanning the gap. CDR1 and CDR2 from the germline V gene are MDHEN and SYDVKM. CDR3 nucleotides: TGTGCCAGTCTTAACCAGGGGTTTCCCTACGAGCAGTACTTC. Protein sequence: CASLNQGFPYEQYF.

The CDR3 DNA reads as TGTGCCAGCAGTTTACGTCAAGACGCCCACGAGCAGTACTTC. It translates to CASSLRQDAHEQYF. This chain links TRBV27 with TRBJ2-7; D is ambiguous. Germline CDR1 reads MNHEY; CDR2 reads SMNVEV (reference sequence). This CDR3 spans 14 amino acids. Trimming shortened V by 2 bases and J by 5 bases, and 13 bases separated the two germline ends.

The chain employs TRBV27 and TRBJ2-5, with 9 bases fitting TRBD1. J lost 7 bases, V lost 4 bases, and 4 bases had no gene match. Germline V CDR1 and CDR2: MNHEY, SMNVEV (reference sequence). The CDR3 is made up of 13 amino acids. In nucleotides, the CDR3 is TGTGCCAGCAGTTGGGACAGGGTTTCGACCCAGTACTTC. Encoded protein: CASSWDRVSTQYF.

This clonotype is labeled as medium-sized (0.01 to 0.1%). The J gene is TRBJ2-7, the V gene TRBV7-2; the match to TRBD2 covers 10 bases. This CDR3 contains 15 residues. The trim removed 2 bases at V and 2 bases at J, leaving 3 bases unmatched. Germline values: CDR1 SGHTA, CDR2 FQGNSA. The CDR3 bases are TGTGCCAGCAGCTTAATAGCGGGAGGAGCCTACGAGCAGTACTTC. Its translation: CASSLIAGGAYEQYF.

There are many counts of this clonotype. The rearrangement links TRBV7-8 to TRBJ1-2; TRBD1 is a possible D gene (5 bases). Trimming cost V 0 bases and J 8 bases, with 7 bases left between them. The CDR3 extends over 12 amino acids. CDR1 is SGHVS, CDR2 FQNEAQ, per germline. The CDR3 region has the DNA TGTGCCAGCAGCTTAGCGCGGGGGGGCTACACCTTC. Protein product: CASSLARGGYTF.